This section outlines one T cell receptor beta chain sequence together with its context. The entry originates in a study of technical replicates of blood from a handful of donors. TCRdb's copy holds only in-frame clones and misses some; the assay was immunoSEQ multiplex PCR. The data hold about 85,000 clones, with 85% to 95% observed a single time. Germline values: CDR1 SGHTA, CDR2 FQGTGA. Trimming took 6 bases from V and 1 from J; bases not matched to a gene: 8. CDR3 length: 16 amino acids. The sequenced sample was T cells isolated from PBMCs. This clonotype was sampled from a human donor in good health. This chain connects TRBV7-3 to TRBJ2-7; 11 nucleotides match TRBD2. The CDR3 bases are TGTGCCAGCAGGAACCCCGGGACTAGCGGTTCCTACGAGCAGTACTTC. Its protein product is CASRNPGTSGSYEQYF.